This T cell receptor (beta chain) was identified during a study of radiotherapy plus CTLA-4 blockade in lung cancer. Study overall: Disease control was seen in approximately 31% of patients, objective responses in roughly 17%. Whole-study findings and limits: The best predictor of response was reported to be early blood T cell clone dynamics, with interferon-beta. Researchers report tumor-derived TCR clones expanding in blood after radiotherapy plus ipilimumab.

In chemo-refractory metastatic non-small-cell lung cancer, patients got ipilimumab CTLA-4 blockade together with focal radiation. The CDR3 runs to 13 residues. Germline loops: CDR1 ENHRY, CDR2 SYGVKD. With 10 bases removed from V and 0 bases from J, the gap between germline ends came to 10 bases. Here immunoSEQ multiplex PCR was the method, and the copy in TCRdb shows in-frame clones only, minus some. The sample shows fewer than 100,000 clones, roughly 79% of them seen only once. Concerning this clone itself: Its antigen is unknown.

This TCR was sampled from a human donor with non-small cell lung cancer whose response to radiotherapy plus ipilimumab could not be evaluated. Some clones in this sample may be carry-over from other donors' samples. The J gene is TRBJ1-5, the V gene TRBV10-3; TRBD1 is a possible D gene (5 bases). The sample was peripheral blood, taken from a patient treated with radiotherapy plus ipilimumab. The CDR3 DNA reads as TGTGCCACCCAGGGAAATAGCAATCAGCCCCAGCATTTT. This codes for CATQGNSNQPQHF.